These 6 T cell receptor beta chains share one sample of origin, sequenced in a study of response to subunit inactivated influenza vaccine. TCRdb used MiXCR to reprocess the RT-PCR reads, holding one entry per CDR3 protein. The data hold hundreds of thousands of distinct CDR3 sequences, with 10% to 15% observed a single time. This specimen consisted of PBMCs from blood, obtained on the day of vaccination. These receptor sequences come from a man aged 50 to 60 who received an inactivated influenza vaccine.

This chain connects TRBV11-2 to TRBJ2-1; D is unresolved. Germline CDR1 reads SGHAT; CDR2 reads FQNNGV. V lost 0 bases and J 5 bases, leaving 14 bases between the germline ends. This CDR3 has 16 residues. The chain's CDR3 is CASSLDRRWLNNEQFF. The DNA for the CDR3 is TGTGCCAGCAGCTTAGATCGTCGTTGGCTAAACAATGAGCAGTTCTTC.

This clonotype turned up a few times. In DNA, the CDR3 is TGTGCCAGCAGTCGAAGGACAGGGAGCTCCTATAATTCACCCCTCCACTTT. Translating it yields CASSRRTGSSYNSPLHF. The chain links TRBV27 to TRBJ1-6; 8 bases are a match to TRBD1. J was trimmed by 0 bases and V by 5 bases; bases with no gene match: 6. The CDR3 has 17 amino acids. Germline CDR1 is MNHEY and CDR2 is SMNVEV (reference sequence).

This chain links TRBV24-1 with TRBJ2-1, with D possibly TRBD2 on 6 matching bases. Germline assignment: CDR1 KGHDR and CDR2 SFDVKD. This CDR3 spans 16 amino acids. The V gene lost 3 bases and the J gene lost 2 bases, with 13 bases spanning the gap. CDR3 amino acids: CATSDRDSKTYNEQFF. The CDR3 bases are TGTGCCACCAGTGATCGGGACTCCAAAACCTACAATGAGCAGTTCTTC.

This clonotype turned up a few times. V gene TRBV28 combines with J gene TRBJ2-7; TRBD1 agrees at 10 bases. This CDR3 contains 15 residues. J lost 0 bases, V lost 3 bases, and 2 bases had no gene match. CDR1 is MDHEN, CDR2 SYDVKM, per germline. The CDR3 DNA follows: TGTGCCAGCAGTTTCGGACAGGGGGACTCCTACGAGCAGTACTTC. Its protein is CASSFGQGDSYEQYF.

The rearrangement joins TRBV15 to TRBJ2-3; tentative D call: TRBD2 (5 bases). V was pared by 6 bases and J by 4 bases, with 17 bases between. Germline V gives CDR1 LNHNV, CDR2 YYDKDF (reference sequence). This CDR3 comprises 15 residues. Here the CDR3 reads CATRSSIGAADTQYF. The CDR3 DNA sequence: TGTGCCACCAGATCTAGCATCGGTGCCGCAGATACGCAGTATTTT.

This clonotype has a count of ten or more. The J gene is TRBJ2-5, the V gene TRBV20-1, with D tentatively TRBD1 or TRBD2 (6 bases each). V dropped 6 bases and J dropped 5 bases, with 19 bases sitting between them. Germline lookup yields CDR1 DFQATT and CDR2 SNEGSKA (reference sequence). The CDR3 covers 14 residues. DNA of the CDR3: TGCAGTGCGAGAATTAGGGGGGCCTTTGAGACCCAGTACTTC. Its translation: CSARIRGAFETQYF.